This T cell receptor (beta chain) was captured in a study of post-analysis software for immune sequencing data. Study at large: Some patients lacked subtype; others had relapsing-remitting, secondary progressive or progressive-relapsing disease. General study results and limits: By F measure, samples from a shared preparation batch strongly co-clustered. Patients with multiple sclerosis recorded significantly lower normalized Chao1 diversity than controls, the study found.

Every TCR beta cDNA library bore unique molecular identifiers. There were roughly 0.95 to 11 million T cells, and approximately 500,000 cDNA molecules came from them. TCRdb analysed the PCR reads with MiXCR anew, one entry per CDR3 protein. The repertoire includes around 710,000 distinct CDR3 sequences, 35% to 55% of them detected once, and over 4.5% sits in the top ten. Notes on this clonotype: Its antigen is not identified.

The sample was blood. This receptor was taken from a girl between 10 and 17 years old with multiple sclerosis.

CDR3 coding DNA: TGTGCCAGCAGTTTTAAAGGGACAGACAGCTACGAGCAGTACTTC. This translates into CASSFKGTDSYEQYF. This chain links TRBV27 with TRBJ2-7; 7 bases agree with TRBD1. CDR1 and CDR2 (germline): MNHEY, SMNVEV (reference sequence). V lost 3 bases, J lost 3 bases, and 8 bases stayed unmatched. This CDR3 is built from 15 residues.